A selection of T cell receptor beta chains follows, all from one sample in a study of monozygotic twins with inflammatory bowel disease. Reanalyzing the 5' RACE reads, TCRdb keeps one entry per CDR3 protein, without DNA. This table lists 350,000 to 400,000 distinct CDR3 sequences. Sequences were obtained from blood. Every receptor here comes from a human donor with ulcerative colitis or Crohn's disease, or a healthy co-twin of an affected twin (not recorded which). Each CDR3 is given with its conserved first and last residue.

v_call	j_call	cdr3_aa
TRBV12-3/TRBV12-4	TRBJ2-7	CASSLNLGSVAYEQYF
TRBV20-1	TRBJ2-2	CSARDTSEDGELFF
TRBV14	TRBJ2-7	CASSRVREQYF
TRBV4-3	TRBJ1-3	CASSQEVRDRYSGNTIYF
TRBV4-1	TRBJ1-2	CASSQAPGGLYGYTF
TRBV3-1	TRBJ2-3	CASSRPTDTQYF
TRBV5-4	TRBJ2-2	CASSFGGPGGTVTGELFF
TRBV7-2	TRBJ2-3	CASSSRGNPDTQYF
TRBV6-2/TRBV6-3	TRBJ2-3	CASMSGGGAKAVTDTQYF
TRBV20-1	TRBJ2-2	CSARNSVGRRLAGELFF
TRBV7-2	TRBJ1-2	CASSLVGQGGYTF
TRBV5-1	TRBJ2-1	CASSFTRISNEQFF
TRBV7-2	TRBJ1-2	CASSLRGQGINGYTF
TRBV12-3/TRBV12-4	TRBJ1-6	CASSLRGLGSYNSPLHF
TRBV7-8	TRBJ2-5	CASSPGLAGAVPGETQYF
TRBV27	TRBJ1-6	CASSTAPPYNSPLHF
TRBV4-3	TRBJ2-1	CASSQERSSEGNEQFF
TRBV20-1	TRBJ2-7	CSARDSSRASYEQYF
TRBV4-2	TRBJ2-3	CASSQATGAGVDTQYF
TRBV7-2	TRBJ2-7	CASSPGWGLEQYF
TRBV5-5	TRBJ2-1	CASTGGWGSYNEQFF
TRBV5-1	TRBJ1-6	CASSMGSNSPLHF
TRBV4-2	TRBJ1-2	CASSQNDRGGYGYTF
TRBV12-3/TRBV12-4	TRBJ2-1	CASSLSGTYNEQFF
TRBV5-1	TRBJ1-2	CASRPTDSYGYTF
TRBV3-1	TRBJ2-7	CASSQAYRGVTYEQYF
TRBV29-1	TRBJ1-2	CSVLGDRINYGYTF
TRBV6-1	TRBJ1-3	CASRRDRGHGGNTIYF
TRBV6-1	TRBJ2-7	CASTPKGTGNSYEQYF
TRBV7-8	TRBJ2-5	CASRAATGSVETQYF
TRBV7-2	TRBJ2-5	CASSFDREETQYF
TRBV3-1	TRBJ2-1	CASSQRGTSSSNEQFF
TRBV7-9	TRBJ2-7	CASSSTGAHYEQYF
TRBV11-3	TRBJ2-3	CAGGGNRPTDTQYF
TRBV20-1	TRBJ2-7	CSASDLAGISYEQYF
TRBV5-6	TRBJ2-7	CASSLETDEQYF
TRBV4-1	TRBJ2-7	CASSTWGQGTYEQYF
TRBV19	TRBJ1-3	CASSSFGTHRSSGNTIYF
TRBV7-2	TRBJ2-1	CASSSNIKPRVVSF
TRBV6-1	TRBJ2-1	CASRFVPSAAYNEQFF
TRBV4-1	TRBJ2-1	CASSQIRDRAYNQQFF
TRBV20-1	TRBJ1-2	CSARTENYGYTF
TRBV20-1	TRBJ2-7	CSATNSGQTYEQYF
TRBV5-4	TRBJ2-3	CASSLVADTQYF
TRBV4-1	TRBJ2-7	CASSQVPMDYSGGLYEQYF
TRBV4-3	TRBJ2-1	CASSPLSGYEINEQFF
TRBV18	TRBJ1-5	CASSPQGAFNQPQHF
TRBV20-1	TRBJ1-4	CSVIRTTNEKLFF
TRBV7-3	TRBJ1-2	CASSLNGGGYTF
TRBV18	TRBJ2-7	CASSRDRGEAEQYF
TRBV5-1	TRBJ2-3	CASQTTGGSTDTQYF
TRBV28	TRBJ1-5	CASSFPTDLYSNQPQHF
TRBV5-1	TRBJ1-1	CASSFDSNTEAFF
TRBV6-1	TRBJ2-3	CASRPGRNRDTQYF
TRBV27	TRBJ2-7	CASSSIGVRDRGHEQYF